These T cell receptor beta chains were read from a single sample in a study of T cells in Graves' hyperthyroidism and ophthalmopathy. MiXCR was run by TCRdb on the multiplex PCR reads, yielding one entry per CDR3 protein. The top ten hold over 35% of the sample, which has over 350,000 distinct CDR3 sequences, less than 20% seen once. Sequenced material: blood. All receptors come from a man between 18 and 35 years old with Graves' ophthalmopathy. Each CDR3 is given with its conserved first and last residue. A D gene is named only where the DNA matches it firmly. Not all rows give a size; the values are once, few, many and, for expanded clones, a class.

v_call	d_call	clone_size	j_call	cdr3_nt	cdr3_aa
TRBV6-2/TRBV6-3	-	few	TRBJ1-3	TGTGCCAGCAGTTCACAGGGATTCGGAGGAAACACCATATATTTT	CASSSQGFGGNTIYF
TRBV19	-	-	TRBJ2-2	TGTGCCAGTATGGCGGTAACCGGGGAGCTGTTTTTT	CASMAVTGELFF
TRBV5-1	TRBD2	few	TRBJ2-5	TGCGCCAGCAGCCCCGGGGGGGCCCGGGAGACCCAGTACTTC	CASSPGGARETQYF
TRBV5-1	-	-	TRBJ1-1	TGCGCCAGCACATTGCAGGCTAGCGGGGGCGGGAACACTGAAGCTTTCTTT	CASTLQASGGGNTEAFF
TRBV6-2/TRBV6-3	-	many	TRBJ2-5	TGTGCCAGCAGTTGGGGCCTAATTCTTACTGAGACCCAGTACTTC	CASSWGLILTETQYF
TRBV4-2	-	-	TRBJ1-2	TGTGCCAGCAGCCAAGGCCCCCCCCGGACACTTTATTATGGCTACACCTTC	CASSQGPPRTLYYGYTF
TRBV29-1	-	-	TRBJ1-1	TGCAGTATCTCGACGAACACTGAAGCTTTCTTT	CSISTNTEAFF
TRBV10-3	TRBD1	few	TRBJ2-3	TGTGCCGCGCAGGGGGCTTCGGTAGATACGCAGTATTTT	CAAQGASVDTQYF
TRBV2	TRBD1	many	TRBJ2-7	TGTGCCAGGGGGACAGCTCCATACGAGCAGTACTTC	CARGTAPYEQYF
TRBV7-3	-	-	TRBJ2-1	TGTGCCAGCAAACTAGAGGCGGGGATGAATGAGCAGTTCTTC	CASKLEAGMNEQFF
TRBV9	-	once	TRBJ1-6	TGTGCCAGCAGCGTAGGCAGGGGCCCCTATAATTCACCCCTCCACTTT	CASSVGRGPYNSPLHF
TRBV3-1	-	few	TRBJ2-3	TGTGCCAGCACCAGGACCTCCCCCCCGTCTACGTCGGATACGCAGTATTTT	CASTRTSPPSTSDTQYF
TRBV29-1	TRBD1	many	TRBJ2-7	TGCAGCGTTGTGGGACAGGGTATATACGAGCAGTACTTC	CSVVGQGIYEQYF
TRBV6-2/TRBV6-3	-	-	TRBJ1-4	TGTGCCAGCAGTTACTCCCCGGGAGCTAGTGATGAAAAACTGTTTTTT	CASSYSPGASDEKLFF
TRBV7-9	-	many	TRBJ2-1	TGTGCCAGCAGCTTATCCAGTCCGGGATCCTACAATGAGCAGTTCTTC	CASSLSSPGSYNEQFF
TRBV11-2	TRBD2	many	TRBJ2-3	TGTGCCAGCTGGGAGCGGGGCCGGACAGATACGCAGTATTTT	CASWERGRTDTQYF
TRBV6-1	-	many	TRBJ2-1	TGTGCCAGCAGTACGGGAATCCCCTATGAGCAGTTCTTC	CASSTGIPYEQFF
TRBV7-9	TRBD1	-	TRBJ1-5	TGTGCCAGCAGCCGGACAGGGACTCAGCCCCAGCATTTT	CASSRTGTQPQHF
TRBV11-1	-	many	TRBJ2-1	TGTGCCAGCAGCGACACTAGCTCCTACAATGAGCAGTTCTTC	CASSDTSSYNEQFF
TRBV3-1	TRBD2	many	TRBJ2-1	TGTGCCAGCAGCCCCCCCTGGGGGGGGGGAACCGACAATGAGCAGTTCTTC	CASSPPWGGGTDNEQFF
TRBV19	-	-	TRBJ2-1	TGTGCCAGTAGTATCTTGTGGAATGAGCAGTTCTTC	CASSILWNEQFF
TRBV19	TRBD1	-	TRBJ1-5	TGTGCCAGTCGAGGACAGGGGCATCAGCCCCAGCATTTT	CASRGQGHQPQHF
TRBV29-1	TRBD2	many	TRBJ2-3	TGCAGCGTTGGACTAGCGGGGGGGCCAGCAGATACGCAGTATTTT	CSVGLAGGPADTQYF
TRBV12-3/TRBV12-4	TRBD2	many	TRBJ2-3	TGTGCCAGCACCCGGGACTACTCCACAGATACGCAGTATTTT	CASTRDYSTDTQYF
TRBV20-1	-	many	TRBJ1-2	TGCAGTGCTAGAGATACCCAGCGCGACTATGGCTACACCTTC	CSARDTQRDYGYTF
TRBV5-1	TRBD1	-	TRBJ1-5	TGCGCCAGCAGCTTTGCGATCTGGGGGACAGGGGGTCAGCCCCAGCATTTT	CASSFAIWGTGGQPQHF
TRBV14	TRBD1	few	TRBJ1-1	TGTGCCAGCAGCCGAATGGGACAGATGAACACTGAAGCTTTCTTT	CASSRMGQMNTEAFF
TRBV20-1	TRBD2	-	TRBJ2-3	TGCAGTGCTGCTAAGACTAGCGGGGGCACAGATACGCAGTATTTT	CSAAKTSGGTDTQYF
TRBV18	TRBD1	-	TRBJ1-6	TGTGCCAGCTCACCGAACCTACAGGGGAGTAATTCACCCCTCCACTTT	CASSPNLQGSNSPLHF
TRBV10-1	TRBD2	many	TRBJ2-7	TGCGCCAGCAGTGATCCAGCGGGGATCGAGCAGTACTTC	CASSDPAGIEQYF
TRBV4-1	-	few	TRBJ2-3	TGCGCCAGCAGCAAAACCCGGGACACCCGCACAGATACGCAGTATTTT	CASSKTRDTRTDTQYF
TRBV5-6	-	-	TRBJ1-6	TGTGCCAGCAGCTTGGGAGGGAAGTGGGGTAGTTCACCCCTCCACTTT	CASSLGGKWGSSPLHF
TRBV6-5	-	few	TRBJ1-1	TGTGCCAGCAGTTCCCAGGTTCCGAACACTGAAGCTTTCTTT	CASSSQVPNTEAFF
TRBV7-3	TRBD2	-	TRBJ2-2	TGTGCCAGCAGCTTCTCCGGGACTAGCGGGTCCAATGCCGGGGAGCTGTTTTTT	CASSFSGTSGSNAGELFF
TRBV12-3/TRBV12-4	-	many	TRBJ1-2	TGTGCCAGCAGTTCAGGGGCTGCCCCTAACTATGGCTACACCTTC	CASSSGAAPNYGYTF
TRBV20-1	TRBD1	many	TRBJ1-2	TGCAGTGCTGAAAAGGACAGGGTACCCTATGGCTACACCTTC	CSAEKDRVPYGYTF
TRBV20-1	-	-	TRBJ1-6	TGCAGTGCTAGAGATCGGGTCACCCTCCACTTT	CSARDRVTLHF
TRBV10-3	-	few	TRBJ2-3	TGTGCCATCAGAACTACAGGGCCCACAGATACGCGCGATACGCAGTATTTT	CAIRTTGPTDTRDTQYF
TRBV7-8	-	few	TRBJ1-3	TGTGCCAGCAGCTTGGGTTTGACAGGAGCTGGAAACACCATATATTTT	CASSLGLTGAGNTIYF
TRBV9	-	-	TRBJ2-3	TGTGCCAGCAGCGTAGCATTCACAGATACGCAGTATTTT	CASSVAFTDTQYF
TRBV6-5	TRBD2	few	TRBJ2-5	TGTGCCAGCAGTTCCAGCGGGGGGCAGGGGGAGACCCAGTACTTC	CASSSSGGQGETQYF
TRBV2	TRBD2	many	TRBJ2-1	TGTGCCAGCACCGAAGCGAGCGGGGGCCACAATGAGCAGTTCTTC	CASTEASGGHNEQFF
TRBV2	-	many	TRBJ2-1	TGTGCCAGCAGTGAGGACAGATACAATGAGCAGTTCTTC	CASSEDRYNEQFF
TRBV2	TRBD1	many	TRBJ1-6	TGTGCCAGCAGACCCACAGGGGGGTTAGGGATCCTCCACTTT	CASRPTGGLGILHF
TRBV10-3	TRBD1	many	TRBJ2-1	TGTGCCATCAGAGCCCCGGGACAGGGGAGGAATGAGCAGTTCTTC	CAIRAPGQGRNEQFF
TRBV7-3	TRBD1	few	TRBJ1-6	TGTGCCAGCAGCTTAAGCGGACAGGGAACTTCACCCCTCCACTTT	CASSLSGQGTSPLHF
TRBV10-3	TRBD1	many	TRBJ1-1	TGTGCCATCACCAGGGACAGAGGGAACACTGAAGCTTTCTTT	CAITRDRGNTEAFF
TRBV5-6	TRBD1	few	TRBJ2-2	TGTGCCAGCAGCTGGGGGACAGAGTACACCGGGGAGCTGTTTTTT	CASSWGTEYTGELFF
TRBV5-1	-	many	TRBJ1-5	TGCGCCAGCAGCTTGGGTTCAGCTAATCAGCCCCAGCATTTT	CASSLGSANQPQHF
TRBV19	-	-	TRBJ2-7	TGTGCCAGTAGTATGGTTGCGGGCCAATGGGAGCAGTACTTC	CASSMVAGQWEQYF
TRBV13	TRBD2	-	TRBJ2-3	TGTGCCAGCAGTGAAGCTAGCGGGGGGGCAGGGACGCAGTATTTT	CASSEASGGAGTQYF
TRBV5-1	TRBD1	many	TRBJ2-5	TGTGCCAGCAGTTTGGGACAGCAAGAGACCCAGTACTTC	CASSLGQQETQYF
TRBV11-2	TRBD2	many	TRBJ2-7	TGTGCCAGCAGCTGGGAGGGCTACGAGCAGTACTTC	CASSWEGYEQYF
TRBV7-9	TRBD1	-	TRBJ1-4	TGTGCCAGCAGCCCAAAAGACAGGGCACGGGAAAAACTGTTTTTT	CASSPKDRAREKLFF
TRBV29-1	-	few	TRBJ1-2	TGCAGCGCCCGAGAGGTCGCCTATGGCTACACCTTC	CSAREVAYGYTF
TRBV6-2/TRBV6-3	TRBD1	-	TRBJ2-2	TGTGCCAGCAGGGCGACAGGGTACGAGCTGTTTTTT	CASRATGYELFF
TRBV6-1	-	few	TRBJ1-4	TGTGCCAGCAGTGAAAGCTGGGGGGCAGGAGGTTGGGAAAAACTGTTTTTT	CASSESWGAGGWEKLFF
TRBV2	TRBD1	-	TRBJ1-3	TGTGCCAGCAGTGTGGACAGGGAGTCTGGAAACACCATATATTTT	CASSVDRESGNTIYF
TRBV19	TRBD1	once	TRBJ2-7	TGTGCCAGTAGTTTAGGGACAGAATTCGACGAGCAGTACTTC	CASSLGTEFDEQYF